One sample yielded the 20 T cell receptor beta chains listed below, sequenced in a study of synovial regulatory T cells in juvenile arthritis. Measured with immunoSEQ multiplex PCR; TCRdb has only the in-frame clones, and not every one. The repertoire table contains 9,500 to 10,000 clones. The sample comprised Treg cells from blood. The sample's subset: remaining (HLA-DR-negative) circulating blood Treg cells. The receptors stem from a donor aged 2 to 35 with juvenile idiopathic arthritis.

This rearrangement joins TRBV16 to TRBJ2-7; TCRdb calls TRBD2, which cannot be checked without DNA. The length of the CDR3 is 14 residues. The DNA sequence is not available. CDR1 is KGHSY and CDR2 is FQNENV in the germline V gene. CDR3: CASSQLDLGYEQYF. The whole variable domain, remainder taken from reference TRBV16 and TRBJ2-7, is GEEVAQTPKHLVRGEGQKAKLYCAPIKGHSYVFWYQQVLKNEFKFLISFQNENVFDETGMPKERFSAKCLPNSPCSLEIQATKLEDSAVYFCASSQLDLGYEQYFGPGTRLTVT.

CDR3: CASRQLRGFSGNTIYF. V gene TRBV5-6 combines with J gene TRBJ1-3. The germline V gene encodes CDR1 SGHDT and CDR2 YYEEEE. The CDR3 is 16 amino acids. The DNA is unrecorded.

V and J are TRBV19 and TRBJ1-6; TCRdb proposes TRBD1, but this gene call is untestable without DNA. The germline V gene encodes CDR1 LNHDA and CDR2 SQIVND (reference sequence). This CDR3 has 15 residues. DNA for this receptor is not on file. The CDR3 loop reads CASSVTDSVNSPLHF.

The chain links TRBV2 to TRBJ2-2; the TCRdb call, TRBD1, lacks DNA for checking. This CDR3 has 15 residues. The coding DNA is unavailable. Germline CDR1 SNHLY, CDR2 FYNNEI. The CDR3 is CASLLGQLNTGELFF.

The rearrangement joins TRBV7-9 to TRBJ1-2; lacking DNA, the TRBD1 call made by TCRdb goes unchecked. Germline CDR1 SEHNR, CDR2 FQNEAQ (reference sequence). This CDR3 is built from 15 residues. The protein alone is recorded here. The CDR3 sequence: CASSPGQGKDYGYTF.

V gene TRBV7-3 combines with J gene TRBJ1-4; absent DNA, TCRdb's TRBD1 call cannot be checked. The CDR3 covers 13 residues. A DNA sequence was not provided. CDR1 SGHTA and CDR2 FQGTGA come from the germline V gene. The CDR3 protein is CASSQGANEKLFF.

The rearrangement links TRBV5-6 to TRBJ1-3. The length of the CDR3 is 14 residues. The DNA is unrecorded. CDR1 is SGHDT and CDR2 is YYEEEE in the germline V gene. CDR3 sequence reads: CASSELTFGNTIYF.

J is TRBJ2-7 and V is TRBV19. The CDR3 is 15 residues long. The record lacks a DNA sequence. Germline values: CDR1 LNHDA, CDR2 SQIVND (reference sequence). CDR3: CASSIAVSAFYEQYF.

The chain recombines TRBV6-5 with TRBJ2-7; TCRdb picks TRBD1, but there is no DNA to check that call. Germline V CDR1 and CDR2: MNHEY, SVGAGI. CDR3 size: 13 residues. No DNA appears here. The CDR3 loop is CASSRRGLNEQYF.

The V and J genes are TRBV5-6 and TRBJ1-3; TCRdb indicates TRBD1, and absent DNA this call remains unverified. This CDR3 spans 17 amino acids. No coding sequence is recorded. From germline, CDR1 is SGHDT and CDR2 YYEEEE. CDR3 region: CASSLGRDRVSGNTIYF.

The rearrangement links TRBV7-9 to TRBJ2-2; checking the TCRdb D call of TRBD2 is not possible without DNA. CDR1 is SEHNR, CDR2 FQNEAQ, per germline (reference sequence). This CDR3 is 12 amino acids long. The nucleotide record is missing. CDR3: CASSLISGELFF.

CDR3: CASSLATTPGAWEQYF. The rearrangement uses TRBV5-1 and TRBJ2-7. CDR1 SGHRS and CDR2 YFSETQ come from the germline V gene. The CDR3 spans 16 residues. This entry has no DNA.

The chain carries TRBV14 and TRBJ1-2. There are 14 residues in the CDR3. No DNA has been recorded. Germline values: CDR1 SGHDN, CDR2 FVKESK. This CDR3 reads CASSQDRGMGGYTF.

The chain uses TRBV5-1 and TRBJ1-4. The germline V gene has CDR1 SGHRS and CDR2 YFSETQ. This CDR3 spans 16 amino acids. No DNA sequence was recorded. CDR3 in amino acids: CASSRGGSGTNEKLFF. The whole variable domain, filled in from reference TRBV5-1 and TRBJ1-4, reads KAGVTQTPRYLIKTRGQQVTLSCSPISGHRSVSWYQQTPGQGLQFLFEYFSETQRNKGNFPGRFSGRQFSNSRSEMNVSTLELGDSALYLCASSRGGSGTNEKLFFGSGTQLSVL.

CDR3 in amino acids: CASSLDRNTEAFF. This sequence joins TRBV5-1 and TRBJ1-1; the TRBD1 assignment by TCRdb is unverifiable without DNA. The CDR3 covers 13 residues. DNA was not recorded. The germline V gene has CDR1 SGHRS and CDR2 YFSETQ.

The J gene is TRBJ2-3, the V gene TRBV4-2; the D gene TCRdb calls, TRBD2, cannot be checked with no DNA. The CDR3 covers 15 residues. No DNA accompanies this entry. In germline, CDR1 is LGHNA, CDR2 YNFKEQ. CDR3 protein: CASSPPGGLRDTQYF.

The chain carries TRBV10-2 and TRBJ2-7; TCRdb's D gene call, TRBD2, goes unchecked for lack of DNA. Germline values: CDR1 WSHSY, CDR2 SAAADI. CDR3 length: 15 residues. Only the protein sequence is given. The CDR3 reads CASSPPGGEGYEQYF.

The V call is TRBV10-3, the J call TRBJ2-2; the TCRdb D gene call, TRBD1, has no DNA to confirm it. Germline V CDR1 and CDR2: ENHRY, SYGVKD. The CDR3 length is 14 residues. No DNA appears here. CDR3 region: CAISEHRNTGELFF.

The CDR3 loop is CASSTAGLNNEQFF. The V and J genes are TRBV5-4 and TRBJ2-1; checking the TCRdb D call of TRBD1 is not possible without DNA. CDR1 SGHNT and CDR2 YYREEE come from the germline V gene (reference sequence). This CDR3 has 14 residues. DNA is not on record.

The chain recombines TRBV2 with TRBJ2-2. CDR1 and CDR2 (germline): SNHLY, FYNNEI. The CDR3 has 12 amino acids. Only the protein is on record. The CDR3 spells CASRVDFGELFF.